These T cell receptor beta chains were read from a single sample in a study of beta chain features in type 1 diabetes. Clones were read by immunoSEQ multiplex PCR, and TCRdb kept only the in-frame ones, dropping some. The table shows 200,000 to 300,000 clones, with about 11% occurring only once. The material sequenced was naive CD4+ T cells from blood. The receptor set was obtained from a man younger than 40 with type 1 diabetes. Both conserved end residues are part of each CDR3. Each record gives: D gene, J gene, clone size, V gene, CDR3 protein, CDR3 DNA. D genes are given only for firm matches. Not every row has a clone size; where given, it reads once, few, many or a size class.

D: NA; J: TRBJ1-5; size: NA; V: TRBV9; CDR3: CASSVGALSNQPQHF; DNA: TGTGCCAGCAGCGTAGGGGCCCTTAGCAATCAGCCCCAGCATTTT
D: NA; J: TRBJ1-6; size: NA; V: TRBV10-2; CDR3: CASSVSSGGALHF; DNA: TGCGCCAGCAGTGTATCGAGCGGTGGGGCCCTCCACTTT
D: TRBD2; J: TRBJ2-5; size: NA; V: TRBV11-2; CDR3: CASSLGLAGGQETQYF; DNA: TGTGCCAGCAGCTTAGGTCTAGCGGGGGGACAAGAGACCCAGTACTTC
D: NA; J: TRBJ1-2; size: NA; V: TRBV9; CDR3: CASSVDPPTHGYTF; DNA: TGTGCCAGCAGCGTAGATCCGCCTACCCATGGCTACACCTTC
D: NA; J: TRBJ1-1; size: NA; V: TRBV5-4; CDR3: CASSTEQNMNTEAFF; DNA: TGTGCCAGCAGTACAGAACAGAACATGAACACTGAAGCTTTCTTT
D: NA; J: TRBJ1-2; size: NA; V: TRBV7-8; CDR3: CASSLQGLDPLGYTF; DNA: TGTGCCAGCAGCTTACAGGGGTTGGATCCGTTGGGCTACACCTTC
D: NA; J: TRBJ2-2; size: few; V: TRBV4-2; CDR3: CASSSQGLQNTGELFF; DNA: TGTGCCAGCAGCTCCCAGGGTCTTCAAAACACCGGGGAGCTGTTTTTT
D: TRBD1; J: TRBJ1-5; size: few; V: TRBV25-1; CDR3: CASREGTGEYQPQHF; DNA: TGTGCCAGCAGAGAAGGGACAGGGGAATATCAGCCCCAGCATTTT
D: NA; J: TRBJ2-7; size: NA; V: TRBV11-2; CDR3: CASSSLRRSPYEQYF; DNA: TGTGCCAGCAGCTCCCTTCGACGGAGCCCCTACGAGCAGTACTTC
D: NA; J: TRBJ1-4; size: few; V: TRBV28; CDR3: CASSFRNEKLFF; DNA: TGTGCCAGCAGTTTCCGGAATGAAAAACTGTTTTTT
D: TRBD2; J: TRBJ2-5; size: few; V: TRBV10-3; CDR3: CAISELTTGTRGTQYF; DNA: TGTGCCATCAGTGAGCTCACGACCGGGACTAGGGGGACCCAGTACTTC
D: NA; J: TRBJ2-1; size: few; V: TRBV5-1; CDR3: CASSRGGAFEQFF; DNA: TGCGCCAGCAGCCGGGGAGGCGCATTTGAGCAGTTCTTC
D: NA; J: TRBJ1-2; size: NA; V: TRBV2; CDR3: CASVKMGVINYGYTF; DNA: TGTGCCAGCGTCAAAATGGGAGTCATAAACTATGGCTACACCTTC
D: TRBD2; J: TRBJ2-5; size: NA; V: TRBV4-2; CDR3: CASSQTTSSGAQETQYF; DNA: TGTGCCAGCAGCCAAACAACTTCAAGCGGGGCCCAAGAGACCCAGTACTTC
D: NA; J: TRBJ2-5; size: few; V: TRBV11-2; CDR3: CASSLGTVQETQYF; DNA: TGTGCCAGCAGCTTAGGAACAGTCCAAGAGACCCAGTACTTC
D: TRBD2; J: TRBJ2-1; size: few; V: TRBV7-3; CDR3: CASSSRTSAGGSYNEQFF; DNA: TGTGCCAGCAGCTCGCGCACCTCTGCGGGGGGATCCTACAATGAGCAGTTCTTC
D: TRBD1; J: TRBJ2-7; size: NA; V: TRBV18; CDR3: CASSPNPGTGTYEQYF; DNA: TGTGCCAGCTCACCAAATCCCGGGACAGGCACCTACGAGCAGTACTTC
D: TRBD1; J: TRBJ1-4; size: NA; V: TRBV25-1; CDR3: CASSDSSGTGLEKLFF; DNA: TGTGCCAGCAGTGACTCTTCAGGGACAGGCCTTGAAAAACTGTTTTTT
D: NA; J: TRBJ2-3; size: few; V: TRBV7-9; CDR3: CASSFMGHGTDTQYF; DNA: TGTGCCAGCAGCTTCATGGGGCATGGCACAGATACGCAGTATTTT
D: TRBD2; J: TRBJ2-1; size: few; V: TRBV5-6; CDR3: CASSGRGMGSYNEQFF; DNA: TGTGCCAGCAGCGGGCGGGGGATGGGCTCCTACAATGAGCAGTTCTTC
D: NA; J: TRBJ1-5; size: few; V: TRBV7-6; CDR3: CASSLNRAGGNQPQHF; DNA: TGTGCCAGCAGCCTCAACAGGGCAGGGGGCAATCAGCCCCAGCATTTT
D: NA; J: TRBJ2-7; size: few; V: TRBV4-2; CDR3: CASSQDSTIGEQYF; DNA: TGTGCCAGCAGCCAAGATAGTACGATCGGGGAGCAGTACTTC
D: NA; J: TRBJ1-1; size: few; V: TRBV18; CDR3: CASSPLAGGNTEAFF; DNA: TGTGCCAGCTCACCACTGGCCGGGGGTAACACTGAAGCTTTCTTT
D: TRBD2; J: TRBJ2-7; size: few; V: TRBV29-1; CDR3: CSVGRRGTLEQYF; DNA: TGCAGCGTTGGACGGCGGGGGACCCTCGAGCAGTACTTC
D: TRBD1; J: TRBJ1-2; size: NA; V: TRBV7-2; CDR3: CASSSQTGANYGYTF; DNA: TGTGCCAGCAGCTCCCAGACAGGGGCTAACTATGGCTACACCTTC
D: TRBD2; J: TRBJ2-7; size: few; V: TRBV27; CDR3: CASSSRRGGYEQYF; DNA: TGTGCCAGCAGTTCCCGGCGGGGGGGCTACGAGCAGTACTTC
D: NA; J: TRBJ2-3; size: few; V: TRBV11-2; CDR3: CASSPDGLPDTQYF; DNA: TGTGCCAGCAGCCCTGATGGACTCCCAGATACGCAGTATTTT
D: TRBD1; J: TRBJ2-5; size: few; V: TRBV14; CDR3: CASSQLTGKETQYF; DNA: TGTGCCAGCAGCCAGTTGACAGGGAAAGAGACCCAGTACTTC
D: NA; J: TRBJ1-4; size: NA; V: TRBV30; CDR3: CAWKLGRREKLFF; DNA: TGTGCCTGGAAATTGGGCCGGAGGGAAAAACTGTTTTTT
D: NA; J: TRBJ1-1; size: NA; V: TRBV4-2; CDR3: CASSQGPGTEAFF; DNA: TGTGCCAGCAGCCAAGGGCCTGGCACTGAAGCTTTCTTT
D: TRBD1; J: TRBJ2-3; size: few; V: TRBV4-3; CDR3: CASSQGGTGAILDTQYF; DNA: TGCGCCAGCAGCCAGGGGGGGACAGGGGCTATTTTGGATACGCAGTATTTT
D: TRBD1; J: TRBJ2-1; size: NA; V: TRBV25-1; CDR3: CASSEDRGRKQFF; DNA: TGTGCCAGCAGTGAGGACAGGGGCCGTAAGCAGTTCTTC
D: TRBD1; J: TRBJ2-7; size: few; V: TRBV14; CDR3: CASSWDRAYEQYF; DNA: TGTGCCAGCAGCTGGGACAGGGCCTACGAGCAGTACTTC
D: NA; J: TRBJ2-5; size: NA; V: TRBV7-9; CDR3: CASSFRETQYF; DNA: TGTGCCAGCAGCTTTAGAGAGACCCAGTACTTC
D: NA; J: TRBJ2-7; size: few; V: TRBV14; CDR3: CASSQALLGEQYF; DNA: TGTGCCAGCAGCCAAGCCCTACTAGGCGAGCAGTACTTC
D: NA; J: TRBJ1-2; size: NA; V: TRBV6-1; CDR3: CASQDSNYGYTF; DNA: TGTGCCAGCCAAGACAGCAACTATGGCTACACCTTC
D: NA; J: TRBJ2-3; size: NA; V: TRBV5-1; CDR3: CAVRDDGDTQYF; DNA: TGCGCCGTCCGGGATGACGGGGATACGCAGTATTTT
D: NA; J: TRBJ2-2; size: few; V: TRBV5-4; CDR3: CASSGGQLNTGELFF; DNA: TGTGCCAGCAGCGGTGGACAACTAAACACCGGGGAGCTGTTTTTT
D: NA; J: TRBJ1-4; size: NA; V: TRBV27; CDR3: CASSRTNEKLFF; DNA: TGTGCCAGCAGCCGAACTAATGAAAAACTGTTTTTT
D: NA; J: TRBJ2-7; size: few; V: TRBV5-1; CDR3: CASSLEVAAGPYEQYF; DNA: TGCGCCAGCAGCTTGGAGGTGGCTGCGGGACCCTACGAGCAGTACTTC
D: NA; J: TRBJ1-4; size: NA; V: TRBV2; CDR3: CASSAGNEKLFF; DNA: TGTGCCAGCAGTGCCGGTAATGAAAAACTGTTTTTT
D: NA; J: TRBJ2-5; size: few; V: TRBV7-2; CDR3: CASSLTRETQYF; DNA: TGTGCCAGCAGCTTGACAAGGGAGACCCAGTACTTC
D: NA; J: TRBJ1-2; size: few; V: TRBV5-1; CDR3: CASSLDNSNYGYTF; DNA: TGCGCCAGCAGCCTCGACAATTCAAACTATGGCTACACCTTC
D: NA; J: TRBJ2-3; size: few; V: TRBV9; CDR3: CASRRTDTDTQYF; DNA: TGTGCCAGCAGAAGGACAGACACAGATACGCAGTATTTT
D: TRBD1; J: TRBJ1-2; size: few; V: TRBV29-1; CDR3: CSVTGVGGYTF; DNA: TGCAGCGTTACAGGGGTCGGTGGCTACACCTTC
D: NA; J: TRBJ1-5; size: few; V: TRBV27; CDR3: CASRRQLYSNQPQHF; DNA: TGTGCCAGCAGAAGACAGCTCTACTCTAATCAGCCCCAGCATTTT
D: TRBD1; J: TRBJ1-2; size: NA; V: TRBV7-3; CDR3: CASSLYGTGLLDGYTF; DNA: TGTGCCAGCAGCTTATACGGGACAGGGTTGTTGGATGGCTACACCTTC
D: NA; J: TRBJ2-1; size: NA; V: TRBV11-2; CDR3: CASSHWGRYNEQFF; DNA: TGTGCCAGCAGCCACTGGGGCAGGTACAATGAGCAGTTCTTC
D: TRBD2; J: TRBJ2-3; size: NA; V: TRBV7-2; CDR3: CASSPTGTSGADTQYF; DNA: TGTGCCAGCAGCCCAACCGGGACTAGCGGGGCAGATACGCAGTATTTT
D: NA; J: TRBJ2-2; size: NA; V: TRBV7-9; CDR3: CASEGGVNTGELFF; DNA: TGTGCCAGCGAAGGCGGGGTAAACACCGGGGAGCTGTTTTTT
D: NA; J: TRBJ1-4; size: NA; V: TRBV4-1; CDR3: CASSQVDSEKLFF; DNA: TGCGCCAGCAGCCAAGTCGACAGCGAAAAACTGTTTTTT
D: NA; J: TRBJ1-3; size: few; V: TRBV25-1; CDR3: CASSEGTARNTIYF; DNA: TGTGCCAGCAGTGAAGGGACTGCGCGGAACACCATATATTTT
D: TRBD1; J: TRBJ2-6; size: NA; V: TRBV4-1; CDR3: CASSQGFRDRVSGANVLTF; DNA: TGCGCCAGCAGCCAAGGGTTTCGGGACAGAGTCTCTGGGGCCAACGTCCTGACTTTC
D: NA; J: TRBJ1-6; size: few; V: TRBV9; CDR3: CASSVDPEPRRLPLHF; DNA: TGTGCCAGCAGCGTAGACCCAGAACCAAGGAGGCTCCCCCTCCACTTT
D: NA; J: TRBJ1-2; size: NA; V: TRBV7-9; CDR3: CASSRGGRNDYTF; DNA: TGTGCCAGCAGTCGCGGGGGGCGGAATGACTACACCTTC
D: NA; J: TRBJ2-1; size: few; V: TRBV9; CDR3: CASSVQGSSYNEQFF; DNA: TGTGCCAGCAGCGTCCAGGGGTCTTCCTACAATGAGCAGTTCTTC